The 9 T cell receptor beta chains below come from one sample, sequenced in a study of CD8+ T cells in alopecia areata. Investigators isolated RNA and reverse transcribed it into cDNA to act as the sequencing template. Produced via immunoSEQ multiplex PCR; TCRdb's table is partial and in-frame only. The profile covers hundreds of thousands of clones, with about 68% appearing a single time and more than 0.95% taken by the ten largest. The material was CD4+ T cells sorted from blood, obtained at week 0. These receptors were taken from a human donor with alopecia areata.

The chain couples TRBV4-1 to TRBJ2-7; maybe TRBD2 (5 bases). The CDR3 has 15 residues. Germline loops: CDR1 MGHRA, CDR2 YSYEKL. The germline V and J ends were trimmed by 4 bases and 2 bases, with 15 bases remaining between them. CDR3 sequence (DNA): TGCGCCAGCAGCCTTTCCTGGACTGCAGCCTACGAGCAGTACTTC. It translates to CASSLSWTAAYEQYF.

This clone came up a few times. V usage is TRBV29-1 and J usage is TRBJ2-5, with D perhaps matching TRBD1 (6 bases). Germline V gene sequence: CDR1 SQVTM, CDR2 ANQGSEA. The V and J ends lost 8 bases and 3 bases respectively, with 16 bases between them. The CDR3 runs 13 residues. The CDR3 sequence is CSTSRGTEETQYF. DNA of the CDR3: TGCAGCACCTCCAGGGGCACGGAAGAGACCCAGTACTTC.

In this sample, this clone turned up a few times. CDR3 nucleotide sequence: TGCAGCGTTTCTGACAGGGAAGAGACCCAGTACTTC. Its protein product is CSVSDREETQYF. The chain couples TRBV29-1 to TRBJ2-5, with 7 bases fitting TRBD1. V shed 5 bases and J 3 bases; nucleotides not matched to a gene: 3. Germline lookup yields CDR1 SQVTM and CDR2 ANQGSEA. This CDR3 has 12 amino acids.

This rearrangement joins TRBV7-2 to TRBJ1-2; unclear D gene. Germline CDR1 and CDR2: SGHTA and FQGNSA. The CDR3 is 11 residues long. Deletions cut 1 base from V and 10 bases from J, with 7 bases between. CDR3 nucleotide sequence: TGTGCCAGCAGCTTAGATAGTCCCTACACCTTC. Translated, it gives CASSLDSPYTF. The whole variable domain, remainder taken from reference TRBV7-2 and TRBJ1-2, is GAGVSQSPSNKVTEKGKDVELRCDPISGHTALYWYRQSLGQGLEFLIYFQGNSAPDKSGLPSDRFSAERTGGSVSTLTIQRTQQEDSAVYLCASSLDSPYTFGSGTRLTVV.

The DNA for the CDR3 is TGTGCCAGCAGTTTAATGGGCAGGAGGGGGTCACCCCTCCACTTT. Protein sequence: CASSLMGRRGSPLHF. The rearrangement links TRBV27 to TRBJ1-6; D is possibly TRBD1 (6 bases). From germline, CDR1 is MNHEY and CDR2 SMNVEV (reference sequence). This CDR3 contains 15 residues. V was cut by 2 bases and J by 10 bases, with 15 bases left in between.

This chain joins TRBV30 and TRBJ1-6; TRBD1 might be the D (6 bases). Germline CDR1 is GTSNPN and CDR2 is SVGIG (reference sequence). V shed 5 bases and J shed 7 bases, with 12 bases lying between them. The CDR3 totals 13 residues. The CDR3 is CAWDAQGNSPLHF. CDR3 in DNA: TGTGCCTGGGACGCACAGGGAAATTCACCCCTCCACTTT.

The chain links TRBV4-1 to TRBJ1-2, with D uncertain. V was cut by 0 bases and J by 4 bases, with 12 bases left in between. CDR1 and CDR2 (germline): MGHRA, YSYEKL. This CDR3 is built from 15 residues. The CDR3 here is CASSQESATSYGYTF. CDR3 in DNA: TGCGCCAGCAGCCAAGAGTCCGCCACGAGCTATGGCTACACCTTC.

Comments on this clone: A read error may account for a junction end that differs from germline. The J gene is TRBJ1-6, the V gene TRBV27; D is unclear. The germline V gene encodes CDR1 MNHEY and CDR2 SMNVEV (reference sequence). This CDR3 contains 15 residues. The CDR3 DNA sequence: TGTGCCAGCAGTCCCCTAGGGTCCTATAATTCACCCCTCCACTTC. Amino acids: CASSPLGSYNSPLHF.

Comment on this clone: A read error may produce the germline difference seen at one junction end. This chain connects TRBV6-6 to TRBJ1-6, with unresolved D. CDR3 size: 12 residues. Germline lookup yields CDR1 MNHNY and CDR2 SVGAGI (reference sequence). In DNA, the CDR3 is TGTGCCAGCACTTACCCCAATTCACCCCTCCACTTT. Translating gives CASTYPNSPLHF.